This TCR beta chain derives from a study of vaccination and CD4 T cells after COVID-19. The overall study: As their vaccination, participants received two doses of either BNT162b2 or mRNA-1273 vaccine. The peptides that stimulated the cells were overlapping spike peptides from SARS-CoV-2, HCoV-NL63, HCoV-OC43 and HCoV-229E. Findings and limits, study-wide: Convalescent patient numbers were relatively low, with no early post-infection timepoints. In convalescent patients, 304 of 307 vaccine-specific clones were spike mono-reactive.

With the Oncomine TCR Beta short-read assay, DNA from cultured CD4+ T cells was sequenced. MiXCR was run by TCRdb on the PCR reads, yielding one entry per CDR3 protein. The data contain about 7,500 distinct CDR3 sequences, more than 35% of them singletons. Turning to this clonotype: Antigen unknown.

V was clipped by 5 bases and J by 5 bases; unmatched bases: 12. Per the germline V gene, CDR1 is DFQATT and CDR2 is SNEGSKA (reference sequence). This CDR3 has 15 amino acids. Treatment meaning: approximately nine-day PBMC culture with coronavirus spike peptide pools or control peptides (ViraFEST assay). CD4+ T lymphocytes from the unexposed donor were collected before the COVID-19 pandemic (2011-2018). This receptor was obtained from a human donor in good health. V gene TRBV20-1 combines with J gene TRBJ2-7, with TRBD2 matching 10 bases. Material: CD4+ T cells from blood, cultured in vitro. CDR3 coding DNA: TGCAGTGCTGCACACGGGGCTAGCGGGGGCCACGAGCAGTACTTC. Translation: CSAAHGASGGHEQYF.